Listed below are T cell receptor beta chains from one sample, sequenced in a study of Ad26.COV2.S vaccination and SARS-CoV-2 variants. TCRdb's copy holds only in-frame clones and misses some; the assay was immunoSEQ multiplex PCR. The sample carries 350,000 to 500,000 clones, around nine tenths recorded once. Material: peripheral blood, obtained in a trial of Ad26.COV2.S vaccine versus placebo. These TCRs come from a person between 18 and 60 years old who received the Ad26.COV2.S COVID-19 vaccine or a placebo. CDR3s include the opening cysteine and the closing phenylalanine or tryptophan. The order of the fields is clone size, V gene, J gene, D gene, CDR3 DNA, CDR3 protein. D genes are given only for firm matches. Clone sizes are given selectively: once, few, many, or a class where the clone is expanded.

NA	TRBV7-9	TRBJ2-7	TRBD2	TGTGCCAGCAGCCCGTCTGGGGGGGGCTCCTACGAGCAGTACTTC	CASSPSGGGSYEQYF
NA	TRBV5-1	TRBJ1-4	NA	TGCGCCAGCAGCTTGGGCGGGGCAACTAATGAAAAACTGTTTTTT	CASSLGGATNEKLFF
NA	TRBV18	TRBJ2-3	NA	TGTGCCAGCTCACCACCGGTTCCAGGGGGAGGGGATACGCAGTATTTT	CASSPPVPGGGDTQYF
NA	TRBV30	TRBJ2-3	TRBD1	TGTGCCTGGAGTGTAATGGACAGGCTGAATACGCAGTATTTT	CAWSVMDRLNTQYF
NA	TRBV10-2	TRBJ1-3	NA	TGCGCCAGCAGGATTGGACGGAGCTCTGGAAACACCATATATTTT	CASRIGRSSGNTIYF
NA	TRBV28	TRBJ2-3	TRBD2	TGTGCCAGCAAGCGGCGGGGGAAAACTGATACGCAGTATTTT	CASKRRGKTDTQYF
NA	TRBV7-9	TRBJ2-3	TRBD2	TGTGCCAGCAGCCTCCTTAGCGGGAGTAGCGATACGCAGTATTTT	CASSLLSGSSDTQYF
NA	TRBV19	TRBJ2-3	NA	TGTGCCAGTAGTATCAGAGACTACACAGATACGCAGTATTTT	CASSIRDYTDTQYF
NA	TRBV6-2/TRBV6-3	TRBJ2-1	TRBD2	TGTGCCAGCAGTTACGGTCGAACGGGACTACCCTTTTACAATGAGCAGTTCTTC	CASSYGRTGLPFYNEQFF
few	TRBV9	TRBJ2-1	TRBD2	TGTGCCAGCAGCGTAGGACTAGCGGGAGGTAATGAGCAGTTCTTC	CASSVGLAGGNEQFF
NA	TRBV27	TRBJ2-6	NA	TGTGCCAGCAGTTCAACAGGGGCCAACGTCCTGACTTTC	CASSSTGANVLTF
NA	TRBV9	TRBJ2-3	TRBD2	TGTGCCAGCAGCCCTCGCTCGGGGGGAGATACGCAGTATTTT	CASSPRSGGDTQYF
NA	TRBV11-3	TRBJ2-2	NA	TGTGCCAGCAGCACTACAGGGTCCGGGGAGCTGTTTTTT	CASSTTGSGELFF
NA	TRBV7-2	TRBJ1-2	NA	TGTGCCAGCAGCTTAGGAGACACGACAGCTGGCTACACCTTC	CASSLGDTTAGYTF
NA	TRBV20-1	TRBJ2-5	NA	TGCAGTGCTAGAGGACGAGAGACCCAGTACTTC	CSARGRETQYF
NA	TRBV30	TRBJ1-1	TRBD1	TGTGCCTGGAGTGGCACAGGGGAGACTGAAGCTTTCTTT	CAWSGTGETEAFF
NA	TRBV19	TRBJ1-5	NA	TGTGCCAGTAGTCTTAGACAGAGGGTTCAGCCCCAGCATTTT	CASSLRQRVQPQHF
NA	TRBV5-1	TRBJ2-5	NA	TGCGCCAGCAGCTTGGTAGTCGGGACACAAGAGACCCAGTACTTC	CASSLVVGTQETQYF
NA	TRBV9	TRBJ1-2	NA	TGTGCCAGCAGCGTAGAGAACAGGCTTCATGGCTACACCTTC	CASSVENRLHGYTF
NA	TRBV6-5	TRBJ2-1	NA	TGTGCCAGCAGTCCCGGACCCTTCGGGGAGCAGTTCTTC	CASSPGPFGEQFF
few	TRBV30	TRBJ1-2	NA	TGTGCCTCCCGTCCGGGCAGCCTATTTGGCTATGGCTACACCTTC	CASRPGSLFGYGYTF
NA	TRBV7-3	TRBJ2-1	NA	TGTGCCAGCAGCTTATTCCACGACAATGAGCAGTTCTTC	CASSLFHDNEQFF
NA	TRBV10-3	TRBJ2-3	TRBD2	TGTGCCATCAGCGATGGACTAGCGGTAAACACAGATACGCAGTATTTT	CAISDGLAVNTDTQYF
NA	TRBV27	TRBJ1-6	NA	TGTGCCAGCAGTTTATGGCCAGGCGGGACCTATAATTCACCCCTCCACTTT	CASSLWPGGTYNSPLHF